The sequence of this T cell receptor (beta chain) was determined in a study of cytotoxic CD8 clonotypes in ibrutinib-treated CLL. The targeted sequencing depth was 1 in 200,000 to 1 in 1 million T cells. The table came from immunoSEQ multiplex PCR; TCRdb's copy has only in-frame clones and leaves some out. The sample includes about 140,000 clones, 70% to 80% seen only once; the top ten take about 5%. Frozen-stored PBMCs produced 1.5 to 2.5 micrograms of genomic DNA for TCR beta libraries. The input for sequencing was PBMCs, taken after 24 months of ibrutinib treatment. The clonotype comes from a human donor with chronic lymphocytic leukemia.

The CDR3 sequence: CATSRDRAGQETQYF. CDR3 DNA: TGTGCCACCAGCAGAGATCGGGCGGGGCAAGAGACCCAGTACTTC. The V call is TRBV15, the J call TRBJ2-5, with D perhaps matching TRBD2 (6 bases). The CDR3 is 15 residues long. V dropped 0 bases and J dropped 2 bases, with 10 bases sitting between them. Germline-derived CDR1 and CDR2 are LNHNV and YYDKDF (reference sequence).